This TCR beta chain stems from a study of blood T cell repertoires in COVID-19. Background on the study: Whether acute or convalescent, the COVID-19 samples came from the United States, Italy and Spain. Sample material is recorded as cDNA or gDNA derived from T cells, B-cell-depleted T cells, or PBMCs.

In the authors' methods: Amplification from reference gene primers served as the basis for estimated nucleated cell counts. Assay used: immunoSEQ multiplex PCR; TCRdb lists only in-frame clones, some missing. V and J calls and clone size are copied from that table; D and trimming were computed from the DNA. The sample includes around 51,000 clones, about 86% of them seen just once. The V gene lost 7 bases and the J gene lost 0 bases, with 23 bases spanning the gap. The CDR3 consists of 17 residues. Germline V gives CDR1 SGHDT, CDR2 YYEEEE. The sample comprised peripheral blood. The receptor was isolated from a man older than 75 with active COVID-19. This chain links TRBV5-6 with TRBJ2-7, with D tentatively TRBD2 (6 bases). Written as DNA, the CDR3 is TGTGCCAGCTACAGACTAGACAATAGGGTAAGCTCCTACGAGCAGTACTTC. It translates to CASYRLDNRVSSYEQYF.